This T cell receptor beta chain was retrieved from a study of blood T cell repertoires in COVID-19. Turning to the study itself: PBMCs, B-cell-depleted T cells, or T cells were the source of the cDNA or gDNA that made up the material.

This CDR3 spans 15 amino acids. J was trimmed by 4 bases and V by 4 bases; bases with no gene match: 9. The germline V gene encodes CDR1 ENHRY and CDR2 SYGVKD. Repertoires were generated with immunoSEQ multiplex PCR, while TCRdb's copy carries only in-frame clones and drops some. In the table there are about 85,000 clones, about 83% of which are singletons. Sequencing was performed on peripheral blood. The genes are TRBV10-3 and TRBJ1-1; 7 nucleotides align to TRBD1. The origin of this receptor is a man in his 60s with acute or convalescent COVID-19. The CDR3 reads CAISAGQPKGTEAFF. The CDR3 DNA follows: TGTGCCATCAGTGCGGGACAGCCAAAGGGCACTGAAGCTTTCTTT.